This TCR beta chain was identified during a study of brain T cells in children with intractable seizures. J lost 4 bases, V lost 4 bases, and 10 bases had no gene match. The V gene's germline CDR1 is SGHRS and CDR2 YFSETQ. This CDR3 region has 15 residues. Sequencing was limited to surgery cases with top T cell transcript signatures in brain tissue. Patients received at least one anti-epileptic drug before surgery. This clone was seen once. The table came from immunoSEQ multiplex PCR; TCRdb's copy has only in-frame clones and leaves some out. The sample contains roughly 80,000 clones, more than 85% of which appear only once.

V usage is TRBV5-1 and J usage is TRBJ2-5; 7 bases fit TRBD1. Source: peripheral blood, taken at surgery. The source is a boy younger than two with tuberous sclerosis and intractable seizures. This chain's CDR3 is CASSLRQGVRETQYF. As DNA, the CDR3 is TGCGCCAGCAGCCTAAGACAGGGAGTTAGAGAGACCCAGTACTTC.